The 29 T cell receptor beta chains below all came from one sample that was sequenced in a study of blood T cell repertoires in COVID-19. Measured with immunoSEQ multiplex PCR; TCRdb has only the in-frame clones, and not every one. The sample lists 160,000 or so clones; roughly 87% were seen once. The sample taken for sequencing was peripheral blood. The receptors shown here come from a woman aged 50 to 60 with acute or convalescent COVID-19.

CDR3 in amino acids: CASSGVVGGEAFF. For the CDR3, the DNA is TGTGCCAGTAGTGGAGTGGTAGGAGGTGAAGCTTTCTTT. The chain links TRBV19 to TRBJ1-1; unclear D gene. The CDR3 has 13 amino acids. The germline V gene encodes CDR1 LNHDA and CDR2 SQIVND (reference sequence). Trimming stripped 5 bases from V and 7 bases from J, with 14 bases between.

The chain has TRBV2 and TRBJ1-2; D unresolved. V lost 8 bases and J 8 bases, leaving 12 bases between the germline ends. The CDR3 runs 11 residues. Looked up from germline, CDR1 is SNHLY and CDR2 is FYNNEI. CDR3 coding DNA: TGTGCCAGCCGACAATTCTACGGCTACACCTTC. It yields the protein CASRQFYGYTF.

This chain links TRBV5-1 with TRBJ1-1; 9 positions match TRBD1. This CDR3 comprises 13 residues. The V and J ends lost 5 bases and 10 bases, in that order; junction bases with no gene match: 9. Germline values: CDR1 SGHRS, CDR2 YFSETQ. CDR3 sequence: CASRPGQGRGAFF. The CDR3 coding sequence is TGCGCCAGCAGACCGGGACAGGGAAGAGGAGCTTTCTTT.

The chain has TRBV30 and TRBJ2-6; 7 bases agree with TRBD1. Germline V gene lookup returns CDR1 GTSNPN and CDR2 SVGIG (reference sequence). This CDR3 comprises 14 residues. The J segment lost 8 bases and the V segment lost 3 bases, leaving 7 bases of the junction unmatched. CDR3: CAWSGDRSSNVLTF. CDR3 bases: TGTGCCTGGAGCGGGGACAGATCCTCCAACGTCCTGACTTTC.

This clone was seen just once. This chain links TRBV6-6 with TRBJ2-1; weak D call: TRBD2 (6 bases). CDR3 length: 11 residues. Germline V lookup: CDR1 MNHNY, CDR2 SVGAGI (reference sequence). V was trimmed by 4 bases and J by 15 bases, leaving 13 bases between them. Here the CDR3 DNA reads TGTGCCAGCAGTTCGTCCCGGGACTCGTTCTTC. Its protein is CASSSSRDSFF.

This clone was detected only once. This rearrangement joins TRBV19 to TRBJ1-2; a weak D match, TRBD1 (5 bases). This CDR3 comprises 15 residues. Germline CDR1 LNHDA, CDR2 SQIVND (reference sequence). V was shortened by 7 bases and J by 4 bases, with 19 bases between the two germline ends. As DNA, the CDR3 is TGTGCCAGTAAACCCGGCGGGGGAGAGATCTATGGCTACACCTTC. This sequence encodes CASKPGGGEIYGYTF.

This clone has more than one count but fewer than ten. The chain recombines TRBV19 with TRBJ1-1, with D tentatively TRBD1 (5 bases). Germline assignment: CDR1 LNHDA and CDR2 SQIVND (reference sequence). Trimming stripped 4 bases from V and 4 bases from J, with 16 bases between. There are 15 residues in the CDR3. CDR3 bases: TGTGCCAGTAGTACTTCGACAGCCCCTGGCACTGAAGCTTTCTTT. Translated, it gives CASSTSTAPGTEAFF.

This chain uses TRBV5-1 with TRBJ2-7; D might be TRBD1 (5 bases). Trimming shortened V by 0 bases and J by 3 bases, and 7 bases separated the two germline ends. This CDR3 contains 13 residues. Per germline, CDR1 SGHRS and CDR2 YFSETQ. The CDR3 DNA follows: TGCGCCAGCAGCTTGGGACAGAACTACGAGCAGTACTTC. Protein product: CASSLGQNYEQYF. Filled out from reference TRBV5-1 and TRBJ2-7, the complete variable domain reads KAGVTQTPRYLIKTRGQQVTLSCSPISGHRSVSWYQQTPGQGLQFLFEYFSETQRNKGNFPGRFSGRQFSNSRSEMNVSTLELGDSALYLCASSLGQNYEQYFGPGTRLTVT.

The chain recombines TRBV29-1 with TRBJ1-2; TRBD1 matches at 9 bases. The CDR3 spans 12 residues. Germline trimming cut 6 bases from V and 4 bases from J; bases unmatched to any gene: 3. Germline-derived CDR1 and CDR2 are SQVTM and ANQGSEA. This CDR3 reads CSVGGQGYGYTF. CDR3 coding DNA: TGCAGCGTGGGGGGACAGGGCTATGGCTACACCTTC. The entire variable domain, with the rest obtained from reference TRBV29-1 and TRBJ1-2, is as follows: SAVISQKPSRDICQRGTSLTIQCQVDSQVTMMFWYRQQPGQSLTLIATANQGSEATYESGFVIDKFPISRPNLTFSTLTVSNMSPEDSSIYLCSVGGQGYGYTFGSGTRLTVV.

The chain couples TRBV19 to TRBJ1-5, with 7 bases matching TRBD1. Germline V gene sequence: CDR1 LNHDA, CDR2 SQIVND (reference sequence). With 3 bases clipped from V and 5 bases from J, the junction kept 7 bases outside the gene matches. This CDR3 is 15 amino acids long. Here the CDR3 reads CASSIRDRDDQPQHF. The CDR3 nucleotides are TGTGCCAGTAGTATCCGAGACAGGGATGATCAGCCCCAGCATTTT. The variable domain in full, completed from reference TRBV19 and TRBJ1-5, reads DGGITQSPKYLFRKEGQNVTLSCEQNLNHDAMYWYRQDPGQGLRLIYYSQIVNDFQKGDIAEGYSVSREKKESFPLTVTSAQKNPTAFYLCASSIRDRDDQPQHFGDGTRLSIL.

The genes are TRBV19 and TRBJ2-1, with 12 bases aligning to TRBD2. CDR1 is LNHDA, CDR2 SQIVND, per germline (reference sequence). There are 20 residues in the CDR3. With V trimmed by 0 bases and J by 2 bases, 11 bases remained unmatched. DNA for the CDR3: TGTGCCAGTAGTATAGATCCCCTAGCGGGGGGGCCCTTAGCCTACAATGAGCAGTTCTTC. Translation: CASSIDPLAGGPLAYNEQFF.

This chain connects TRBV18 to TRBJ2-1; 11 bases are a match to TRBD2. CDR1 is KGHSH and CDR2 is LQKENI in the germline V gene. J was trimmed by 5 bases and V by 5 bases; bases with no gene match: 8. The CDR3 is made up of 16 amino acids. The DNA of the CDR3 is TGTGCCAGCTCATCCTTAGGGACTAGCGGCAACAATGAGCAGTTCTTC. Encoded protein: CASSSLGTSGNNEQFF.

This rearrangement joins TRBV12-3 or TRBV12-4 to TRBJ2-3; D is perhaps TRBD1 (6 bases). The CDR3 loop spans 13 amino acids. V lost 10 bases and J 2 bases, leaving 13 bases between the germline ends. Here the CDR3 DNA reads TGTGCCACAACGAGGGGGTTCACAGATACGCAGTATTTT. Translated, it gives CATTRGFTDTQYF.

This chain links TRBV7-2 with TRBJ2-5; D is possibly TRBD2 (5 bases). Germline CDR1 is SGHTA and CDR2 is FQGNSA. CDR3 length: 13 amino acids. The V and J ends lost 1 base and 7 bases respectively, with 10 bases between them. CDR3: CASSLEGAGTQYF. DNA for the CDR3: TGTGCCAGCAGCTTAGAGGGAGCCGGGACCCAGTACTTC.

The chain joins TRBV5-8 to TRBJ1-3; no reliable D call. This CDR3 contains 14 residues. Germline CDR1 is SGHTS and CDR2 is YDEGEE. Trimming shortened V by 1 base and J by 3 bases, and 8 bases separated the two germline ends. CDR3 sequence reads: CASSLSGYGNTIYF. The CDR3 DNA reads TGTGCCAGCAGCTTGTCGGGGTATGGAAACACCATATATTTT.

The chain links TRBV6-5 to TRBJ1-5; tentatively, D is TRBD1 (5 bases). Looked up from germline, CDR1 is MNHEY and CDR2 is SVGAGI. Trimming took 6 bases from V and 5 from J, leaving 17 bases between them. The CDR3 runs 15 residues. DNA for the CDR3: TGTGCCAGCAGCCCCGGGGGGAGGGGCGATCAGCCCCAGCATTTT. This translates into CASSPGGRGDQPQHF.

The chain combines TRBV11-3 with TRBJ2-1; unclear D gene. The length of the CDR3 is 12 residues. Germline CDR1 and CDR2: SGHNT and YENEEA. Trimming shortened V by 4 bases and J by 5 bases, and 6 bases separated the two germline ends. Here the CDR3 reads CASSSTHNEQFF. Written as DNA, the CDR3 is TGTGCCAGCAGCTCAACACACAATGAGCAGTTCTTC. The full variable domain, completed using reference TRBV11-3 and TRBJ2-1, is EAGVVQSPRYKIIEKKQPVAFWCNPISGHNTLYWYLQNLGQGPELLIRYENEEAVDDSQLPKDRFSAERLKGVDSTLKIQPAELGDSAVYLCASSSTHNEQFFGPGTRLTVL.

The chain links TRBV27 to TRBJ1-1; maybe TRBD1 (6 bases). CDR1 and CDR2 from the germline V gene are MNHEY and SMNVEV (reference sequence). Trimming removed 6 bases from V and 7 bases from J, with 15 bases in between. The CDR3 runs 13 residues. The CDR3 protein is CASRASGVVEAFF. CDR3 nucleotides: TGTGCCAGCAGGGCCTCAGGGGTAGTTGAAGCTTTCTTT.

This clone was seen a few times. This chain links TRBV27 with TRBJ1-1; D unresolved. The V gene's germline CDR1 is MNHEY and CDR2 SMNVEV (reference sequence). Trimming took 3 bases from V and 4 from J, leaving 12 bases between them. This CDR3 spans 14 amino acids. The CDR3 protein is CASSLRARFTEAFF. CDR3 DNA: TGTGCCAGCAGTTTGAGGGCCCGTTTCACTGAAGCTTTCTTT.

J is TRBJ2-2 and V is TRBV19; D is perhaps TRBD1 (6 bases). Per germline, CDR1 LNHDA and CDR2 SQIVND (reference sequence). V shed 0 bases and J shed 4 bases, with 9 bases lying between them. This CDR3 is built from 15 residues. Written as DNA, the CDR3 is TGTGCCAGTAGTATAGATTGGGGGCCCACCGGGGAGCTGTTTTTT. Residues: CASSIDWGPTGELFF.

CDR3 sequence (DNA): TGTGCCAGCAGCCAAGCGACAGGGGGTGGCTACACCTTC. It specifies CASSQATGGGYTF. The chain joins TRBV3-1 (or the pseudogene TRBV3-2) to TRBJ1-2; 9 nucleotides match TRBD1. The CDR3 is 13 residues long. The ends lost 1 base at V and 7 bases at J; junction bases unmatched: 1. Germline V CDR1 and CDR2: LGHDT, YNNKEL (reference sequence).

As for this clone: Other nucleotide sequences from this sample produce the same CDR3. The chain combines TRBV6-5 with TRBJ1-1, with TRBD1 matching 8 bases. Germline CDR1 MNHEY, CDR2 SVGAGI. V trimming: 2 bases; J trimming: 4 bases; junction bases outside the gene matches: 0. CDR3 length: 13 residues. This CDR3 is CASSYGTGTEAFF. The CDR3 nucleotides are TGTGCCAGCAGTTACGGGACAGGCACTGAAGCTTTCTTT.

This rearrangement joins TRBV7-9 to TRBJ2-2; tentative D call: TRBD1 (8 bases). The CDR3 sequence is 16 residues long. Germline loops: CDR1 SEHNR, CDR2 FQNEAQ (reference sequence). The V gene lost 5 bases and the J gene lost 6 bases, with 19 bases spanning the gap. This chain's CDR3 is CASSPTGEGISGELFF. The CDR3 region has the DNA TGTGCCAGCAGCCCGACAGGGGAGGGAATATCCGGGGAGCTGTTTTTT.

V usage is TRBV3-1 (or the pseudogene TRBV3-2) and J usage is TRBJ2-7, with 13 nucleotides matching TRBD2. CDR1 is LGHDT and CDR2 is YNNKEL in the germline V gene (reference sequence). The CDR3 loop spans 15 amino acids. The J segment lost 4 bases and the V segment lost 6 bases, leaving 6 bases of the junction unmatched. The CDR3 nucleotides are TGTGCCAGCAGAAGGACTAGCGGGAGTGATTACGAGCAGTACTTC. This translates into CASRRTSGSDYEQYF.

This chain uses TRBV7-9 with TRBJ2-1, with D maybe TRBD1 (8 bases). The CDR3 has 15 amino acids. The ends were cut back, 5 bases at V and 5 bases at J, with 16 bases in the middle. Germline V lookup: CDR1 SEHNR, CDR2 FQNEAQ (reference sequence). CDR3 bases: TGTGCCAGCAGCAGTACAGGGGGGGTCGACAATGAGCAGTTCTTC. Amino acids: CASSSTGGVDNEQFF. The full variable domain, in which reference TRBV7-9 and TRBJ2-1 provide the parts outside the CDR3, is DTGVSQNPRHKITKRGQNVTFRCDPISEHNRLYWYRQTLGQGPEFLTYFQNEAQLEKSRLLSDRFSAERPKGSFSTLEIQRTEQGDSAMYLCASSSTGGVDNEQFFGPGTRLTVL.

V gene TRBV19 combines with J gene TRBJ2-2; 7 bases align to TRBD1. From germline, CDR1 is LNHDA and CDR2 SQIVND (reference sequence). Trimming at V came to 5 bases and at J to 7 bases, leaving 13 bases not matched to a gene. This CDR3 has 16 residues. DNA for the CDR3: TGTGCCAGTAGTTTGGGGTACAGGGGTCGTATCGGGGAGCTGTTTTTT. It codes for CASSLGYRGRIGELFF.

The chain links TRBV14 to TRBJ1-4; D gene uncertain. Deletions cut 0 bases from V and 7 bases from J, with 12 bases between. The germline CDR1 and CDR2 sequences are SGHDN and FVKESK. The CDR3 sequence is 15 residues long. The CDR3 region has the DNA TGTGCCAGCAGCCAAGAGCGGGGAAGAGGTGAAAAACTGTTTTTT. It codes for CASSQERGRGEKLFF.

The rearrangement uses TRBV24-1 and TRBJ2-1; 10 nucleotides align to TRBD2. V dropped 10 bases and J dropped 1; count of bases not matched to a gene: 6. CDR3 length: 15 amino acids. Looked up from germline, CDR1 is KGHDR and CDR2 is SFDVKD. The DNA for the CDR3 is TGTGCCACAAGCGGGGGGGCAGCATCCTACAATGAGCAGTTCTTC. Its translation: CATSGGAASYNEQFF.

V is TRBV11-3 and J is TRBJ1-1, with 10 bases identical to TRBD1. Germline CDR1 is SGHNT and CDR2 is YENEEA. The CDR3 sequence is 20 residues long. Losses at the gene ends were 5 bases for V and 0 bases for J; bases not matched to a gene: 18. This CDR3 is CASSPTRLGTGAHLNTEAFF. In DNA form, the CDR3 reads TGTGCCAGCAGCCCAACGCGGCTTGGGACAGGGGCCCACTTGAACACTGAAGCTTTCTTT.